Given below is one T cell receptor beta chain in context. Its specific antigen is unknown. There are no base qualities to consult, and no much larger clone falls within one base. There are 15 amino acids in the CDR3, from cysteine to phenylalanine inclusive. Only CDR3 DNA is held: 45 bases, read in frame from base 1. V drops 5 bases and J drops 3 bases, leaving 17 bases in between. For CDR1 and CDR2, the germline V gene (reference sequence) lists LNHNV and YYDKDF. Peripheral blood CD8+ and CD4+ T cells from healthy donors, Susac syndrome patients and multiple sclerosis patients were profiled by high-throughput TCR beta sequencing. Healthy donors were included as age- and sex-matched controls. Bulk CD8+ and CD4+ T cells were purified by magnetic negative isolation, while CD8+ TEMRA cells were enriched using FACS. Blood was collected in EDTA tubes and processed within 24 hours, with PBMCs isolated through density gradient centrifugation. PBMCs destined for TCR sequencing were cryopreserved in liquid nitrogen and later thawed in a 37 °C water bath. The sorted or isolated CD4+, CD8+ and CD8+ TEMRA cells had a purity of 90% or higher.

The data were taken from a study of CD8 T cells in Susac syndrome (dated by TCRdb to the late 2010s). Context from the whole study: The study used repertoire sequencing to test whether antigen drove CD8+ T cell activation and differentiation in Susac syndrome. Clonality of the CD8+ T cell repertoire was compared between more than 10 healthy donors, approximately 14 Susac syndrome patients and roughly 15 multiple sclerosis patients.

RNA was extracted with the RNeasy kit and roughly 0.5 to 1 ug was reverse transcribed using random hexamers. The immunoSEQ multiplex PCR assay, which covers 54 Vbeta and 13 Jbeta segments, was used to amplify TCR beta CDR3 regions. To correct PCR amplification bias, a synthetic template baseline was used for both primer optimization and computational correction. Per the original workflow: Only productive sequences were kept, with reads annotated to V, D and J genes according to IMGT and analyzed in immunoSEQ Analyzer. Clonality was calculated as one minus the Shannon entropy normalized by log2 of the number of productive unique sequences. For each patient and control, public and private clones were evaluated among the 100 most prevalent clones. Susac-specific clones were defined as absent from healthy and MS cohorts, some 1,000 published viral clones and other ImmuneACCESS disease sequences. Using fastp at Q25 and MiXCR, TCRdb reprocessed the public reads and kept productive beta chains. Rows are combined by CDR3 protein, so each entry shows the most common genes and DNA. In this record, the V and J calls reflect TCRdb's handling and not the investigators' own analysis. The sample has around 150,000 distinct CDR3 sequences on record, roughly 94% of them singletons. The ten largest account for approximately 0.25% of the sample.

General conclusions and limits of the study: The TCR sequencing and HLA analysis was acknowledged to have included a relatively small number of individuals.

The sequenced sample consisted of CD8+ T cells from PBMCs. Rearrangement joined TRBV15 to TRBJ2-7; the D call is possibly TRBD1 or TRBD2, each sharing 5 bases. The sequence derives from a human donor in good health. CDR3 loop: CATSPGVGVYYEQYF. The nucleotide sequence is TGTGCCACCAGCCCCGGGGTGGGGGTTTACTACGAGCAGTACTTC.